A selection of T cell receptor beta chains follows, all from one sample in a study of T cell repertoires in cytomegalovirus infection. TCRdb processed the reads anew with MiXCR; each CDR3 protein has one entry. The table includes over 450,000 distinct CDR3 sequences, about 11% detected once. Sequencing input: PBMCs. The receptor source for this set is a human donor in good health (CMV status not recorded). Some clones in this sample may be carry-over from other donors' samples. The CDR3 runs from the conserved cysteine through the conserved F or W. D genes are given only for firm matches. Size is stated for part of the rows, as once, few or many counts, or as a class when the clone is expanded.

clone_size | j_call | v_call | d_call | cdr3_nt | cdr3_aa
many | TRBJ2-5 | TRBV4-1 | TRBD2 | TGCGCCAGCAGCCAAGTAGCTAGCGGGGATGAGACCCAGTACTTC | CASSQVASGDETQYF
NA | TRBJ2-6 | TRBV5-1 | NA | TGCGCCAGCAGCTTGGATGTTGGGGGCGTTATTAAGGCTGGGGCCAACGTCCTGACTTTC | CASSLDVGGVIKAGANVLTF
many | TRBJ1-2 | TRBV7-2 | TRBD1 | TGTGCCAGCAGCTTTTCAGGGGGCTTGGACTATGGCTACACCTTC | CASSFSGGLDYGYTF
NA | TRBJ2-3 | TRBV2 | TRBD2 | TGTGCCATCCGGGAGGGGCTAGATACGCAGTATTTT | CAIREGLDTQYF
many | TRBJ2-2 | TRBV5-1 | NA | TGCGCCAGCAGCTTGGGAAGCGGAGGAGGGGCCGGGGAGCTGTTTTTT | CASSLGSGGGAGELFF
NA | TRBJ1-4 | TRBV9 | NA | TGTGCCAGCAGCAGACGCGTGGAAAAACTGTTTTTT | CASSRRVEKLFF
NA | TRBJ1-3 | TRBV9 | NA | TGTGCCAGCAGCCCCCCCGGGCTCCGCTCTGGAAACACCATATATTTT | CASSPPGLRSGNTIYF
many | TRBJ2-2 | TRBV11-1 | NA | TGTGCCAGCAGCTTACTCCGGGGGACCGGGGAGCTGTTTTTT | CASSLLRGTGELFF
many | TRBJ1-2 | TRBV12-3/TRBV12-4 | NA | TGTGCCAGCAGTTTAGCGCAGGGGCCGGGCTACACCTTC | CASSLAQGPGYTF
many | TRBJ1-1 | TRBV28 | NA | TGTGCCAGCAGTTCCGCAGGGTTACTAGGAGCTTTCTTT | CASSSAGLLGAFF
many | TRBJ2-7 | TRBV7-6 | TRBD1 | TGTGCCAGCAGCTTAGCTAGGACAGGGGCGGACGAGCAGTACTTC | CASSLARTGADEQYF
few | TRBJ1-3 | TRBV29-1 | TRBD1 | TGCAGCGTTATGGGCACCGGGACAGGGGCCCCAGGAGCTGGAAACACCATATATTTT | CSVMGTGTGAPGAGNTIYF
many | TRBJ2-3 | TRBV20-1 | NA | TGCAGTGCTAAGGGACCCCCCGCAGATACGCAGTATTTT | CSAKGPPADTQYF
many | TRBJ2-1 | TRBV11-2 | TRBD2 | TGTGCCAGCACCTTTAGCGGGAGTTCCTACAATGAGCAGTTCTTC | CASTFSGSSYNEQFF
many | TRBJ1-1 | TRBV14 | NA | TGTGCCAGCAGCCAGGAGTTAACGTGGAGCACTGAAGCTTTCTTT | CASSQELTWSTEAFF
few | TRBJ2-2 | TRBV4-1 | TRBD1 | TGCGCCAGCAGTTTTCGGGACAGGGGGCGGAACACCGGGGAGCTGTTTTTT | CASSFRDRGRNTGELFF
many | TRBJ2-1 | TRBV7-6 | NA | TGTGCCAGCAGCTTGAGCGCGTTTGGGGATGAGCAGTTCTTC | CASSLSAFGDEQFF
many | TRBJ1-1 | TRBV7-2 | NA | TGTGCCAGCCTCTCCGGGGGGTCCTATCGAAAAGCTTTCTTT | CASLSGGSYRKAFF
many | TRBJ2-2 | TRBV6-1 | TRBD2 | TGTGCCAGCAGGGAAGGACTAGCGGGAAACACCGGGGAGCTGTTTTTT | CASREGLAGNTGELFF
many | TRBJ1-1 | TRBV5-1 | TRBD1 | TGCGCCAGCAGCTTGAGCCAGGGGGCAAATGAAGCTTTCTTT | CASSLSQGANEAFF
many | TRBJ2-5 | TRBV28 | TRBD2 | TGTGCCAGCAGGCACTCCGGGAGGCAAGAGACCCAGTACTTC | CASRHSGRQETQYF
many | TRBJ2-7 | TRBV12-3/TRBV12-4 | NA | TGTGCCAGCAGTTCCTCCGGGACAAGGGGTCCCCAAAGCTCCTACGAGCAGTACTTC | CASSSSGTRGPQSSYEQYF
many | TRBJ2-1 | TRBV19 | TRBD2 | TGTGCCAGTAGTGCACGGGGGGGACTCTACAATGAGCAGTTCTTC | CASSARGGLYNEQFF
many | TRBJ1-1 | TRBV19 | NA | TGTGCCACCCACGGCCGGCTGAACACTGAAGCTTTCTTT | CATHGRLNTEAFF
many | TRBJ1-5 | TRBV18 | NA | TGTGCCAGCTCACCACTCCGCGTCATCAGGGTGGATCAGCCCCAGCATTTT | CASSPLRVIRVDQPQHF
few | TRBJ2-7 | TRBV2 | TRBD2 | TGTGCCAGCAGGGGGACTAGCGGGAGGATCTACGAGCAGTACTTC | CASRGTSGRIYEQYF
many | TRBJ2-5 | TRBV7-3 | TRBD1 | TGTGCCAGCAGCTCTTTGGGACAGGGTGAAGAGACCCAGTACTTC | CASSSLGQGEETQYF
many | TRBJ2-1 | TRBV5-1 | TRBD2 | TGCGCCAGCAGCTTGGCCAGCGGGACCTACAATGAGCAGTTCTTC | CASSLASGTYNEQFF
many | TRBJ1-1 | TRBV6-1 | NA | TGTGCCAGCAGTAAGGAGTGGGGTAAGGCTGAAGCTTTCTTT | CASSKEWGKAEAFF
NA | TRBJ2-1 | TRBV23-1 | NA | TGCGCCAGCACCCCCCCAAGGTTGAAGGGGTACAATGAGCAGTTCTTC | CASTPPRLKGYNEQFF
many | TRBJ2-5 | TRBV4-1 | TRBD2 | TGCGCCAGCAGCCCACTAGCGGGGCGCCAAGAGACCCAGTACTTC | CASSPLAGRQETQYF
few | TRBJ2-3 | TRBV15 | NA | TGTGCCACCAGCAGAGAGAGGGGTGATACGCAGTATTTT | CATSRERGDTQYF
many | TRBJ2-7 | TRBV7-8 | NA | TGTGCCAGCAGCTCCACGGCGTACAGGGCCCCCTACGAGCAGTACTTC | CASSSTAYRAPYEQYF
few | TRBJ2-1 | TRBV20-1 | TRBD2 | TGCAGTGCCCAAGCGGGGCTCAATGAGCAGTTCTTC | CSAQAGLNEQFF
many | TRBJ2-3 | TRBV20-1 | NA | TGCAGTGCCCTTAGGGGGGCCGACACAGATACGCAGTATTTT | CSALRGADTDTQYF
few | TRBJ2-5 | TRBV28 | NA | TGTGCCAGCACCTCCTTGGGGTTCCAAGAGACCCAGTACTTC | CASTSLGFQETQYF
many | TRBJ1-5 | TRBV28 | NA | TGTGCCAGCAGCCGCCCCCTGGGAGGCAATCAGCCCCAGCATTTT | CASSRPLGGNQPQHF
many | TRBJ1-1 | TRBV5-1 | TRBD1 | TGCGCCAGCAGCTTTGAGACAGGGGTAACTGAAGCTTTCTTT | CASSFETGVTEAFF
many | TRBJ1-1 | TRBV7-8 | NA | TGTGCCAGCGAGGGGAACACTGAAGCTTTCTTT | CASEGNTEAFF
many | TRBJ1-1 | TRBV7-9 | TRBD1 | TGTGCCAGCAGCCCACAGGGGGACCTACTTGAAGCTTTCTTT | CASSPQGDLLEAFF